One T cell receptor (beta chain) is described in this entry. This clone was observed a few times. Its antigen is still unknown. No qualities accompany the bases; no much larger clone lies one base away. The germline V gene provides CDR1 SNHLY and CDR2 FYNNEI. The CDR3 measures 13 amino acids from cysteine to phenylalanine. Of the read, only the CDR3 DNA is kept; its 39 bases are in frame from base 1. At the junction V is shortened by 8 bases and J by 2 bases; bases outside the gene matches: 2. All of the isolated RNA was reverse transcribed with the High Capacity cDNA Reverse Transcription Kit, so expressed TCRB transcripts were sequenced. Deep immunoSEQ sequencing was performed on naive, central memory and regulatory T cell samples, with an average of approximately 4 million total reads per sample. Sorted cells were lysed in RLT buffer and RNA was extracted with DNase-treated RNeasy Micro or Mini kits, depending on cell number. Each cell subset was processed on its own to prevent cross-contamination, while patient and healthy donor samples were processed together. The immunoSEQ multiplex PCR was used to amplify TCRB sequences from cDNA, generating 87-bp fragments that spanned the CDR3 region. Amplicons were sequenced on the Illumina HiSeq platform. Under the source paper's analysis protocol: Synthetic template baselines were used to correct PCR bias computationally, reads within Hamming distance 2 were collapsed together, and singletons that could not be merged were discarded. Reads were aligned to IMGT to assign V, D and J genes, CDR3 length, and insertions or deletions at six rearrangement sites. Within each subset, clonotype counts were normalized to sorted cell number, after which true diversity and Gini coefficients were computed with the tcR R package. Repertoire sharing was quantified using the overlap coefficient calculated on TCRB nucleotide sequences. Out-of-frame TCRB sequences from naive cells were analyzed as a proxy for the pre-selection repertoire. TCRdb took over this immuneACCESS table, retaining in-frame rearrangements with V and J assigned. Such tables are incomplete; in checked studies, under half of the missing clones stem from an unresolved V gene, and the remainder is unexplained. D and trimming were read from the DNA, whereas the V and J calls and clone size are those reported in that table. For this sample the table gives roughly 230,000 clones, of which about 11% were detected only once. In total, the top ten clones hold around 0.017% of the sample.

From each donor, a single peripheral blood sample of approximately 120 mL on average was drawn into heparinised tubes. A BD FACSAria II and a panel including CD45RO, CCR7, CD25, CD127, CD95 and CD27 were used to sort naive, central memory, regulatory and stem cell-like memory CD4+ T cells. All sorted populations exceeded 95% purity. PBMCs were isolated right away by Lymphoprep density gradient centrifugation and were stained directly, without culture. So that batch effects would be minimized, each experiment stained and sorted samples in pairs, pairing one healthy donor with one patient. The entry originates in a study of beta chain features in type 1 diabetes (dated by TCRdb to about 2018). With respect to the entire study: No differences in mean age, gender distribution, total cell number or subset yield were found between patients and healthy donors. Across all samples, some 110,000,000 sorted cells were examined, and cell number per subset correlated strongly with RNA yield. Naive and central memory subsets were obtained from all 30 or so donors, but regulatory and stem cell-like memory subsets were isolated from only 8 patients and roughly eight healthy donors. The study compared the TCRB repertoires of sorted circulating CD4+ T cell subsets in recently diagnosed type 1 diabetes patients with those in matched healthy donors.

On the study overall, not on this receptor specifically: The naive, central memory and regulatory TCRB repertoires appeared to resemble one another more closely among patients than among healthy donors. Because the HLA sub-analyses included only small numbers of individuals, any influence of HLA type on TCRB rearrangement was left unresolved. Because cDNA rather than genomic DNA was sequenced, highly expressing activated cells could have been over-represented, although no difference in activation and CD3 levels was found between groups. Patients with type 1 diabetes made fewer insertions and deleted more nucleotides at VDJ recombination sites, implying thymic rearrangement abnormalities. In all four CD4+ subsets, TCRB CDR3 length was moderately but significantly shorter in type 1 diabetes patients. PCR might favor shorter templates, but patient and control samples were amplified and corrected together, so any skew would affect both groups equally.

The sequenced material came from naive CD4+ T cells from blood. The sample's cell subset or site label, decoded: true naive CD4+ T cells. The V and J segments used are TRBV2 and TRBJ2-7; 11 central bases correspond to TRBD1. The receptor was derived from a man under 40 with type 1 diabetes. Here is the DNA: TGTGCCAGCCGGACAGGGGGCCCCTACGAGCAGTACTTC. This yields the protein CASRTGGPYEQYF. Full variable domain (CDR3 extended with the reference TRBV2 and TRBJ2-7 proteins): EPEVTQTPSHQVTQMGQEVILRCVPISNHLYFYWYRQILGQKVEFLVSFYNNEISEKSEIFDDQFSVERPDGSNFTLKIRSTKLEDSAMYFCASRTGGPYEQYFGPGTRLTVT.